This T cell receptor beta chain comes out of a study of T-cell memory formation after mild COVID-19. Study in general: TCR clusters largely stayed donor specific. Overall study findings and caveats: Some SARS-CoV-2-responding clones were already detected in memory before infection. Later expanders leaned toward CD4+, whereas clones contracting from day 15 to 85 were balanced CD4/CD8.

As concerns this clonotype: Antigen: not known.

MiXCR, applied by TCRdb to the 5' RACE reads, yields one record per CDR3 protein. The sample includes roughly 130,000 distinct CDR3 sequences, approximately 15% of them seen just once. Germline V gene sequence: CDR1 MNHNY, CDR2 SVGAGI (reference sequence). J was trimmed by 0 bases and V by 5 bases; bases with no gene match: 4. CDR3 length: 15 amino acids. The sequenced material came from PBMCs or a T cell subset sorted from them (not recorded which). The gene calls are TRBV6-6 and TRBJ2-5, with 9 bases aligning to TRBD1. The receptor's source is an adult woman who had mild COVID-19 (a few samples of this study predate the infection). Cell type and time point are not known. CDR3 region: CASSPRTGDQETQYF. CDR3 DNA sequence: TGTGCCAGCAGTCCCCGGACAGGGGACCAAGAGACCCAGTACTTC.